Listed below are T cell receptor beta chains from one sample, sequenced in a study of vaccination effects on CD4 cells after COVID-19. Their cognate antigens are unknown. The data were produced by immunoSEQ multiplex PCR, yet TCRdb's version contains in-frame clones alone and is incomplete. The repertoire consists of about 46,000 clones, with over 60% occurring once and the leading ten covering over 12%. Sequences were derived from CD4+ T cells from PBMCs cultured with HCoV-OC43 spike peptides, sampled after COVID-19 vaccination. The receptors originated from a human donor who received a COVID-19 vaccine. CDR3s include the opening cysteine and the closing phenylalanine or tryptophan. The D gene is left open where the match is weak. Size is omitted from some rows. Given values are once, few, many or a class for expanded clones.

J gene: TRBJ1-1
V gene: TRBV5-1
clone size: .
D gene: .
CDR3 protein: CASSWGTENTEAFF
CDR3 DNA: TGCGCCAGCAGCTGGGGGACCGAGAACACTGAAGCTTTCTTT

J gene: TRBJ1-1
V gene: TRBV5-1
clone size: few
D gene: .
CDR3 protein: CASSLAAGWNTEAFF
CDR3 DNA: TGCGCCAGCAGCTTGGCCGCTGGTTGGAACACTGAAGCTTTCTTT

J gene: TRBJ2-5
V gene: TRBV9
clone size: few
D gene: TRBD2
CDR3 protein: CASSPGASSGRLETQYF
CDR3 DNA: TGTGCCAGCAGCCCAGGGGCGTCTAGCGGGAGGTTGGAGACCCAGTACTTC

J gene: TRBJ1-2
V gene: TRBV18
clone size: .
D gene: .
CDR3 protein: CASSPRGGDGYTF
CDR3 DNA: TGTGCCAGCTCACCTCGAGGAGGGGATGGCTACACCTTC

J gene: TRBJ1-5
V gene: TRBV6-5
clone size: few
D gene: .
CDR3 protein: CASSQWDGNQPQHF
CDR3 DNA: TGTGCCAGCAGTCAATGGGACGGTAATCAGCCCCAGCATTTT

J gene: TRBJ2-2
V gene: TRBV24-1
clone size: .
D gene: .
CDR3 protein: CAASDFRGRPDNTGELFF
CDR3 DNA: TGTGCCGCCAGTGATTTTCGTGGGAGGCCCGATAACACCGGGGAGCTGTTTTTT

J gene: TRBJ2-3
V gene: TRBV18
clone size: .
D gene: .
CDR3 protein: CASSPPGYLRDTDTQYF
CDR3 DNA: TGTGCCAGCTCACCACCCGGCTATCTGCGGGACACAGATACGCAGTATTTT

J gene: TRBJ1-1
V gene: TRBV11-2
clone size: .
D gene: .
CDR3 protein: CASSLVRRANTEAFF
CDR3 DNA: TGTGCCAGCAGCTTAGTTAGGCGCGCGAACACTGAAGCTTTCTTT

J gene: TRBJ1-2
V gene: TRBV6-5
clone size: .
D gene: .
CDR3 protein: CASSYATNYGYTF
CDR3 DNA: TGTGCCAGCAGTTATGCTACTAACTATGGCTACACCTTC

J gene: TRBJ2-5
V gene: TRBV6-2/TRBV6-3
clone size: .
D gene: TRBD2
CDR3 protein: CASSTQRRGQETQYF
CDR3 DNA: TGTGCCAGCAGTACCCAAAGGCGGGGGCAAGAGACCCAGTACTTC

J gene: TRBJ2-7
V gene: TRBV5-1
clone size: .
D gene: .
CDR3 protein: CASSEQGYEQYF
CDR3 DNA: TGCGCCAGCAGCGAGCAGGGTTACGAGCAGTACTTC

J gene: TRBJ2-7
V gene: TRBV5-4
clone size: .
D gene: .
CDR3 protein: CASSPRLGPEQYF
CDR3 DNA: TGTGCCAGCAGCCCCCGACTAGGCCCAGAGCAGTACTTC

J gene: TRBJ1-2
V gene: TRBV2
clone size: .
D gene: TRBD1
CDR3 protein: CASSPPGQKNYGYTF
CDR3 DNA: TGTGCCAGCAGTCCCCCGGGACAGAAGAACTATGGCTACACCTTC

J gene: TRBJ2-2
V gene: TRBV5-1
clone size: few
D gene: .
CDR3 protein: CASRTGNTGELFF
CDR3 DNA: TGCGCCAGCAGGACAGGCAACACCGGGGAGCTGTTTTTT

J gene: TRBJ2-7
V gene: TRBV5-5
clone size: .
D gene: .
CDR3 protein: CASSQFGGVGEQYF
CDR3 DNA: TGTGCCAGCAGCCAGTTTGGAGGGGTTGGCGAGCAGTACTTC

J gene: TRBJ2-3
V gene: TRBV11-2
clone size: .
D gene: .
CDR3 protein: CASSPDPSDTQYF
CDR3 DNA: TGTGCCAGCAGTCCCGACCCATCAGATACGCAGTATTTT

J gene: TRBJ2-2
V gene: TRBV2
clone size: .
D gene: TRBD1
CDR3 protein: CASRDRGGNGELFF
CDR3 DNA: TGTGCCAGCAGGGACAGGGGCGGGAACGGGGAGCTGTTTTTT

J gene: TRBJ2-1
V gene: TRBV6-1
clone size: once
D gene: .
CDR3 protein: CASSESSILNEQFF
CDR3 DNA: TGTGCCAGCAGTGAAAGTAGTATCTTGAATGAGCAGTTCTTC

J gene: TRBJ1-3
V gene: TRBV7-9
clone size: .
D gene: .
CDR3 protein: CASSFLGGDTIYF
CDR3 DNA: TGTGCCAGCAGCTTCCTCGGGGGTGACACCATATATTTT

J gene: TRBJ1-1
V gene: TRBV5-4
clone size: .
D gene: .
CDR3 protein: CASSRLAANTEAFF
CDR3 DNA: TGTGCCAGCAGCCGCCTGGCGGCGAACACTGAAGCTTTCTTT

J gene: TRBJ2-1
V gene: TRBV5-1
clone size: .
D gene: TRBD1
CDR3 protein: CASSDRQGAHNEQFF
CDR3 DNA: TGCGCCAGCAGTGACAGACAGGGGGCCCACAATGAGCAGTTCTTC

J gene: TRBJ1-4
V gene: TRBV6-5
clone size: .
D gene: TRBD1
CDR3 protein: CASSYGTGSNEKLFF
CDR3 DNA: TGTGCCAGCAGTTACGGGACAGGATCTAATGAAAAACTGTTTTTT

J gene: TRBJ2-5
V gene: TRBV4-1
clone size: .
D gene: .
CDR3 protein: CASSLAGAETQYF
CDR3 DNA: TGCGCCAGCAGTCTCGCGGGGGCAGAGACCCAGTACTTC

J gene: TRBJ2-1
V gene: TRBV5-1
clone size: .
D gene: .
CDR3 protein: CASKGDFSYNEQFF
CDR3 DNA: TGCGCCAGCAAGGGGGATTTCTCCTACAATGAGCAGTTCTTC

J gene: TRBJ1-2
V gene: TRBV21-1
clone size: .
D gene: .
CDR3 protein: CASSSHRVKGGYTF
CDR3 DNA: TGTGCCAGCAGCTCACACAGGGTTAAGGGAGGCTACACCTTC

J gene: TRBJ2-6
V gene: TRBV6-4
clone size: .
D gene: .
CDR3 protein: CASSDRSSGANVLTF
CDR3 DNA: TGTGCCAGCAGTGACAGGAGCTCTGGGGCCAACGTCCTGACTTTC

J gene: TRBJ2-1
V gene: TRBV5-1
clone size: .
D gene: .
CDR3 protein: CASSLVGEAPYNEQFF
CDR3 DNA: TGCGCCAGCAGCTTGGTAGGGGAGGCCCCTTACAATGAGCAGTTCTTC

J gene: TRBJ2-1
V gene: TRBV5-1
clone size: .
D gene: TRBD2
CDR3 protein: CASSLEGAGGYNEQFF
CDR3 DNA: TGCGCCAGCAGCTTGGAGGGGGCGGGGGGGTACAATGAGCAGTTCTTC

J gene: TRBJ2-3
V gene: TRBV5-1
clone size: .
D gene: .
CDR3 protein: CASSTTESTDTQYF
CDR3 DNA: TGCGCCAGCAGCACGACAGAAAGCACAGATACGCAGTATTTT

J gene: TRBJ2-4
V gene: TRBV5-8
clone size: .
D gene: .
CDR3 protein: CASSLRHFIPGKNIQYF
CDR3 DNA: TGTGCCAGCAGCTTGAGGCATTTTATTCCCGGGAAAAACATTCAGTACTTC